This section outlines one T cell receptor (beta chain) sequence together with its context. Stated time point: healthy volunteer bleed at 2 weeks. Total RNA was isolated from whole blood that had not been fractionated. This entry comes from a study of human T cells and chemical hapten exposure. The V end lost 5 bases, the J end lost 3 bases, and 11 bases lay between the germline ends. The CDR3 has 13 residues. Germline CDR1 SGHAT, CDR2 FQNNGV. TCRdb independently ran MiXCR on the RACE reads; one entry per CDR3 protein. The table includes about 130,000 distinct CDR3 sequences, around 8.3% detected once. V is TRBV11-2 and J is TRBJ2-7; D unresolved. The TCR was taken from a male donor in good health. Some clones in this sample may be carry-over from other donors' samples. What was sequenced was whole blood. CDR3 sequence reads: CASSPIRFYEQYF. CDR3 nucleotide sequence: TGTGCCAGCAGCCCCATCAGATTCTACGAGCAGTACTTC.